Shown below are 23 T cell receptor beta chains from a single sample sequenced in a study of T cell changes during pregnancy in multiple sclerosis. TCRdb's copy holds only in-frame clones and misses some; the assay was immunoSEQ multiplex PCR. The sample includes roughly 50,000 clones, 80% to 95% of them seen just once. This specimen consisted of CD4+ T cells from peripheral blood mononuclear cells, obtained in the third trimester of pregnancy. The receptor set was obtained from a female donor with multiple sclerosis, enrolled in a pregnancy study.

The chain has TRBV19 and TRBJ1-4; D is undetermined. Germline CDR1 is LNHDA and CDR2 is SQIVND (reference sequence). Trimming took off 3 bases at V and 1 base at J, with 9 bases between the two ends. The CDR3 contains 15 residues. CDR3 protein: CASSIVDGTNEKLFF. The CDR3 nucleotides are TGTGCCAGTAGTATTGTAGATGGAACTAATGAAAAACTGTTTTTT.

The chain couples TRBV6-5 to TRBJ1-2, with 9 bases fitting TRBD1. Per the germline V gene, CDR1 is MNHEY and CDR2 is SVGAGI. The CDR3 length is 15 residues. V gave up 1 base and J gave up 2 bases; unmatched junction bases: 2. The CDR3 protein is CASSYFGTGNYGYTF. The DNA of the CDR3 is TGTGCCAGCAGTTACTTTGGGACAGGGAACTATGGCTACACCTTC.

The genes are TRBV28 and TRBJ2-3, with D unclear. The CDR3 sequence is 16 residues long. With 2 bases removed from V and 0 bases from J, the gap between germline ends came to 12 bases. Germline V gene data show CDR1 as MDHEN and CDR2 as SYDVKM. The CDR3 region is CASSLLRRPSTDTQYF. CDR3 nucleotides: TGTGCCAGCAGTTTACTAAGGCGGCCTAGCACAGATACGCAGTATTTT.

This chain links TRBV4-1 with TRBJ2-7, with D hard to call. In germline, CDR1 is MGHRA, CDR2 YSYEKL. V lost 1 base, J lost 2 bases, and 6 bases lay in between. The CDR3 extends over 13 amino acids. Written as DNA, the CDR3 is TGCGCCAGCAGCCAAGTACAGACCTACGAGCAGTACTTC. As protein: CASSQVQTYEQYF.

The chain employs TRBV10-3 and TRBJ2-3; a possible D gene is TRBD2 (6 bases). V lost 2 bases, J lost 0 bases, and 9 bases lay in between. The CDR3 is 15 amino acids. Germline V gene sequence: CDR1 ENHRY, CDR2 SYGVKD. The CDR3 sequence: CAISETSRSTDTQYF. The CDR3 DNA sequence: TGTGCCATCAGTGAGACTAGCCGAAGCACAGATACGCAGTATTTT.

The chain has TRBV9 and TRBJ2-1, with D perhaps matching TRBD1 (5 bases). V was trimmed by 0 bases and J by 5 bases, leaving 15 bases between them. The CDR3 spans 16 residues. Germline lookup yields CDR1 SGDLS and CDR2 YYNGEE. CDR3 DNA: TGTGCCAGCAGCGTAGCTACCCAGTCCAGGGACAATGAGCAGTTCTTC. It codes for CASSVATQSRDNEQFF.

The chain carries TRBV9 and TRBJ1-1; no definite D call. Per germline, CDR1 SGDLS and CDR2 YYNGEE. The V end was cut by 4 bases, the J end by 6 bases, with 16 bases between. The CDR3 contains 14 residues. CDR3 DNA sequence: TGTGCCAGCAGCTACTCACCCCAAAGCGCTGAAGCTTTCTTT. Protein sequence: CASSYSPQSAEAFF.

The chain recombines TRBV6-1 with TRBJ1-1; TRBD1 is a possible D gene (6 bases). CDR3 length equals 13 residues. The V and J ends lost 6 bases and 5 bases respectively, with 13 bases between them. The germline gives CDR1 MNHNS, CDR2 SASEGT. CDR3 loop: CASRALRGTEAFF. The CDR3 DNA follows: TGTGCCAGCAGGGCCCTCAGGGGTACTGAAGCTTTCTTT.

The V and J genes are TRBV5-4 and TRBJ2-1; 10 bases are shared with TRBD1. The CDR3 runs to 15 residues. The V gene end was trimmed by 4 bases and the J gene end by 7 bases; junction bases not matched to a gene: 8. Germline assignment: CDR1 SGHNT and CDR2 YYREEE (reference sequence). Written as DNA, the CDR3 is TGTGCCAGCAGCCCACCGGGACAGGGGTGGAATGAGCAGTTCTTC. Translated, it gives CASSPPGQGWNEQFF.

V and J are TRBV30 and TRBJ1-5, with TRBD1 matching over 7 bases. Germline lookup yields CDR1 GTSNPN and CDR2 SVGIG (reference sequence). The CDR3 sequence is 14 residues long. V was clipped by 1 base and J by 6 bases; unmatched bases: 6. CDR3 in DNA: TGTGCCTGGAGTGGTAACAGGGGATTTCAGCCCCAGCATTTT. Its protein is CAWSGNRGFQPQHF.

This clone was found once. The CDR3 spells CASSPSGTDTQYF. As DNA, the CDR3 is TGTGCCAGCTCACCATCAGGCACAGATACGCAGTATTTT. The rearrangement uses TRBV18 and TRBJ2-3; D gene ambiguous. V lost 2 bases and J lost 1, with 4 bases in between. CDR3 length: 13 amino acids. Germline V gene lookup returns CDR1 KGHSH and CDR2 LQKENI. Full variable domain (remainder filled in from reference TRBV18 and TRBJ2-3): NAGVMQNPRHLVRRRGQEARLRCSPMKGHSHVYWYRQLPEEGLKFMVYLQKENIIDESGMPKERFSAEFPKEGPSILRIQQVVRGDSAAYFCASSPSGTDTQYFGPGTRLTVL.

The V gene is TRBV6-1, the J gene TRBJ2-5, with 8 bases lining up with TRBD2. The germline V gene encodes CDR1 MNHNS and CDR2 SASEGT. V lost 3 bases to trimming and J lost 5 bases; unmatched junction nucleotides: 8. CDR3 size: 15 residues. The CDR3 sequence: CASSDHGGAGETQYF. CDR3 DNA: TGTGCCAGCAGTGATCACGGGGGGGCCGGGGAGACCCAGTACTTC.

The chain employs TRBV27 and TRBJ2-7; 8 bases align to TRBD2. J was trimmed by 6 bases and V by 4 bases; bases with no gene match: 17. The CDR3 is 17 amino acids. Germline CDR1 and CDR2: MNHEY and SMNVEV (reference sequence). Written as DNA, the CDR3 is TGTGCCAGCAGTTCTGGTCGTAGACGGGAGGGCCGGGGCGAGCAGTACTTC. It codes for CASSSGRRREGRGEQYF.

This clone was detected once. The chain uses TRBV29-1 and TRBJ2-2; 8 nucleotides match TRBD2. V was clipped by 6 bases and J by 5 bases; unmatched bases: 5. Germline V gene lookup returns CDR1 SQVTM and CDR2 ANQGSEA. The CDR3 spans 13 residues. The CDR3 DNA follows: TGCAGCGTACTGACGGGGGGGACCGGGGAGCTGTTTTTT. This codes for CSVLTGGTGELFF.

V and J are TRBV2 and TRBJ1-2; 7 nucleotides line up with TRBD1. Germline CDR1 and CDR2: SNHLY and FYNNEI. Losses at the gene ends were 6 bases for V and 8 bases for J; bases not matched to a gene: 6. CDR3 length: 12 residues. CDR3 loop: CASSLTGNGYTF. CDR3 nucleotide sequence: TGTGCCAGCAGCCTGACAGGGAACGGCTACACCTTC.

The chain is built from TRBV6-5 and TRBJ2-1, with 11 bases fitting TRBD2. Germline assignment: CDR1 MNHEY and CDR2 SVGAGI. The CDR3 is 16 residues long. The V segment lost 4 bases and the J segment 2 bases; nucleotides outside the gene matches: 4. Here the CDR3 reads CASSSSSGGAYNEQFF. The CDR3 DNA is TGTGCCAGCAGTTCCAGTAGCGGGGGGGCCTACAATGAGCAGTTCTTC.

The chain is built from TRBV21-1 and TRBJ2-3; the table calls TRBD2, which could not be checked here. TRBV21-1 is a pseudogene locus. The CDR3 totals 14 residues. Written as DNA, the CDR3 is TGTGCCAGCAGCGACTTGGGAGTCGCGGATACGCAGTATTTT. Protein: CASSDLGVADTQYF.

V gene TRBV27 combines with J gene TRBJ2-1, with TRBD2 as a possible D gene (5 bases). Germline CDR1 and CDR2: MNHEY and SMNVEV (reference sequence). CDR3 length: 17 amino acids. The germline V and J ends were trimmed by 0 bases and 10 bases, with 22 bases remaining between them. Here the CDR3 DNA reads TGTGCCAGCAGTTTATCTCAAACTAGTCTGGCCTCGCGAGAGCAGTTCTTC. Translated: CASSLSQTSLASREQFF.

The V call is TRBV5-1, the J call TRBJ2-1; 10 positions match TRBD2. The J segment lost 8 bases and the V segment lost 6 bases, leaving 14 bases of the junction unmatched. The germline V gene has CDR1 SGHRS and CDR2 YFSETQ. The CDR3 runs 16 residues. Written as DNA, the CDR3 is TGCGCCAGCATGATAGATAGCGGGAGGCCCAGGGATGAGCAGTTCTTC. Protein sequence: CASMIDSGRPRDEQFF.

The gene calls are TRBV10-2 and TRBJ2-1; TRBD1 is a possible D gene (5 bases). The length of the CDR3 is 14 residues. Trimming shortened V by 4 bases and J by 2 bases, and 9 bases separated the two germline ends. Germline V gives CDR1 WSHSY, CDR2 SAAADI. The DNA for the CDR3 is TGCGCCAGCAGTGGCGACAGAACCTACAATGAGCAGTTCTTC. This gives the protein CASSGDRTYNEQFF.

The chain combines TRBV6-6 with TRBJ1-1, with D tentatively TRBD1 (5 bases). V lost 2 bases, J lost 2 bases, and 9 bases lay in between. The germline gives CDR1 MNHNY, CDR2 SVGAGI (reference sequence). The CDR3 extends over 14 amino acids. The CDR3 reads CASSYGGGNTEAFF. As DNA, the CDR3 is TGTGCCAGCAGTTACGGCGGGGGAAACACTGAAGCTTTCTTT.

The CDR3 sequence is CASSQGPPPGGNEQFF. The CDR3 DNA follows: TGTGCCAGCAGCCAAGGTCCCCCTCCTGGAGGCAATGAGCAGTTCTTC. The genes are TRBV4-2 and TRBJ2-1; D is perhaps TRBD2 (5 bases). The CDR3 has 16 residues. V was cut by 1 base and J by 6 bases, with 16 bases left in between. Germline V gene lookup returns CDR1 LGHNA and CDR2 YNFKEQ.

V is TRBV6-1 and J is TRBJ2-3; a possible D gene is TRBD1 (7 bases). Germline V gene lookup returns CDR1 MNHNS and CDR2 SASEGT. CDR3 length: 18 amino acids. Trimming removed 1 base at V and 3 bases at J, with 20 bases between. The DNA of the CDR3 is TGTGCCAGCAGTGAAGTTCTCTTGGGGCAGGGGGGTACAGATACGCAGTATTTT. It translates to CASSEVLLGQGGTDTQYF.